This T cell receptor beta chain was captured in a study of T cell repertoires in cytomegalovirus infection. Overall study context: Selection of CMV epitopes for the study included recently identified HLA-C-restricted and well-studied HLA-B-restricted ones. Evidence of both CMV infection and a matching HLA type came from public TCR beta signatures.

This CDR3 contains 15 residues. The V gene's germline CDR1 is SGHTA and CDR2 FQGTGA. V was clipped by 5 bases and J by 3 bases; unmatched bases: 5. Each CDR3 protein is one row after TCRdb ran MiXCR on the reads. The sample yields about 130,000 distinct CDR3 sequences, more than 30% seen once. This clonotype was observed a few times. Its antigen is as yet unknown. Study results and caveats: The study found HLA-C-restricted CMV-specific TCR beta clonotypes dominating the ex vivo response. CMV carriers with the relevant HLA were identified by cumulative public TCR beta family frequency.

The source material was CD8+ T cells from cultured PBMCs, sampled from culture after CMV antigen stimulation. The receptor was isolated from a human donor in good health (CMV status not recorded). Some clones in this sample may be carry-over from other donors' samples. The chain has TRBV7-3 and TRBJ2-1, with TRBD1 matching 9 bases. The CDR3 spells CASSQGQGGYNEQFF. The CDR3 coding sequence is TGTGCCAGCAGCCAGGGACAGGGAGGCTACAATGAGCAGTTCTTC.